The present TCR beta chain was sequenced within a study of T cells after yellow fever vaccination. Remarks on this clonotype: Its antigen is undetermined.

Points from the study as a whole: Among primary-vaccination clones, most reappeared after the booster, at about 95% for CD4 and more than 75% for CD8. CD4 and CD8 compartments shared a small share of clonotypes.

TCRdb reprocessed the 5' RACE reads with MiXCR, giving one entry per CDR3 protein. The sample carries a few hundred thousand distinct CDR3 sequences, 8% to 9.5% recorded once. V was pared by 11 bases and J by 7 bases, with 7 bases of the junction left unmatched. The CDR3 runs 13 residues. This TCR came from a man aged 18 to 30 who received the YFV17D yellow fever vaccine. Material: PBMCs, obtained more than 40 days after the first yellow fever vaccination. This rearrangement joins TRBV12-3 or TRBV12-4 to TRBJ2-3, with 12 bases lining up with TRBD2. The CDR3 DNA reads as TGTGCCGACGAGACTAGCGGGGGTAATACGCAGTATTTT. Residues: CADETSGGNTQYF.